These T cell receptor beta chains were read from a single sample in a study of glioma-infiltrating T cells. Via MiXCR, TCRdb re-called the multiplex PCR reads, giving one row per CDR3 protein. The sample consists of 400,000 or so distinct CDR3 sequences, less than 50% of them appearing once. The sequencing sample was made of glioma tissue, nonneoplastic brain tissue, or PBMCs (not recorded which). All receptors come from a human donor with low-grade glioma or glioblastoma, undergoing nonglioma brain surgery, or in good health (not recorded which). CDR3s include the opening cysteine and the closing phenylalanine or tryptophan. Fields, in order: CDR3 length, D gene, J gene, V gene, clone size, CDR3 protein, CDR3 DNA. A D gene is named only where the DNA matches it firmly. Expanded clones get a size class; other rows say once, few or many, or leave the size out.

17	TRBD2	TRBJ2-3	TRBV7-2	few	CASSSRLAGAYTDTQYF	TGTGCCAGCAGCTCTCGACTAGCGGGGGCCTACACAGATACGCAGTATTTT
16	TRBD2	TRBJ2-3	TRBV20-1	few	CSASRTSGGARDTQYF	TGCAGTGCTTCTCGGACTAGCGGGGGGGCACGAGATACGCAGTATTTT
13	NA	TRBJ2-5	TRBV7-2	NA	CASSTTVQETKYF	TGTGCCAGCTCTACAACGGTCCAAGAGACCAAGTACTTC
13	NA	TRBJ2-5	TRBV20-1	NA	CSAPRWGQETQYF	TGCAGTGCTCCCCGATGGGGACAAGAGACCCAGTACTTC
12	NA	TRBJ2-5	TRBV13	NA	CASRLMGETQYF	TGTGCCAGCAGACTAATGGGAGAGACCCAGTACTTC
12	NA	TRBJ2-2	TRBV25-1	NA	CASSGGTGELFF	TGTGCCAGCAGTGGCGGAACCGGGGAGCTGTTTTTT
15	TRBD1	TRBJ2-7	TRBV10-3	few	CAISEQDRGRDEQYF	TGTGCCATCAGTGAGCAGGACAGGGGGCGCGACGAGCAGTACTTC
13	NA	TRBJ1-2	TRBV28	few	CASSLLTVYGYTF	TGTGCCAGCAGTTTATTGACAGTCTATGGCTACACCTTC
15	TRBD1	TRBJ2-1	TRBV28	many	CASSPGQGSYNEQFF	TGTGCCAGCAGCCCCGGACAGGGTTCCTACAATGAGCAGTTCTTC
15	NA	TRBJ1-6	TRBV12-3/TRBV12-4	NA	CASTRGGDLNSPLHF	TGTGCCAGCACCCGGGGGGGAGATCTTAATTCACCCCTCCACTTT
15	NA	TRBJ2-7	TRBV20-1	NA	CSATSNHRLGYEQYF	TGCAGTGCTACTAGCAACCATCGGTTAGGATACGAGCAGTACTTC
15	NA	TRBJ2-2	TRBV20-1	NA	CSARHPVDGTGELFF	TGCAGTGCTAGACACCCGGTCGACGGGACCGGGGAGCTGTTTTTT
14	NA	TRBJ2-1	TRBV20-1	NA	CSAPEGGPYGEQFF	TGCAGTGCCCCCGAGGGGGGGCCCTACGGTGAGCAGTTCTTC
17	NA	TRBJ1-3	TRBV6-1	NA	CASSEFGSRRNGNTIYF	TGTGCCAGCAGTGAATTTGGGAGCCGAAGAAATGGAAACACCATATATTTT
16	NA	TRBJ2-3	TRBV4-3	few	CASSQDTGFSTDTQYF	TGCGCCAGCAGCCAGGACACAGGGTTTAGCACAGATACGCAGTATTTT
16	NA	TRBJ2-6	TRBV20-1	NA	CSAKVKGLAGANVLTF	TGCAGTGCTAAGGTCAAGGGCCTTGCTGGGGCCAACGTCCTGACTTTC
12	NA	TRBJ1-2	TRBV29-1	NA	CSVGQGGYGYTF	TGCAGCGTTGGGCAGGGTGGCTATGGCTACACCTTC
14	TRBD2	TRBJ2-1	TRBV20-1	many	CSARLAGVGNEQFF	TGCAGTGCCCGACTAGCGGGAGTGGGCAATGAGCAGTTCTTC
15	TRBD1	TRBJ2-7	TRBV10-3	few	CAATGTGSSSYEQYF	TGTGCCGCCACCGGGACAGGGTCCTCCTCCTACGAGCAGTACTTC
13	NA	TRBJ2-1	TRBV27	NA	CASSLTFYNEQFF	TGTGCCAGCAGCTTAACGTTCTACAATGAGCAGTTCTTC
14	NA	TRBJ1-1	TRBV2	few	CARKKDSMNTEAFF	TGTGCCAGAAAGAAGGACAGCATGAACACTGAAGCTTTCTTT
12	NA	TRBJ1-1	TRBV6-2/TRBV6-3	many	CASRRVWAEAFF	TGTGCCAGCAGGCGAGTTTGGGCAGAAGCTTTCTTT
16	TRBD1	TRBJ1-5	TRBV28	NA	CASSIRQGVSNQPQHF	TGTGCCAGCAGCATCCGACAGGGGGTAAGCAATCAGCCCCAGCATTTT
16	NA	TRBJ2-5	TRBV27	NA	CASSFSRDPLQETQYF	TGTGCCAGCAGTTTTAGCCGGGACCCCCTCCAAGAGACCCAGTACTTC
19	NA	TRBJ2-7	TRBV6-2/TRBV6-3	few	CATNERSGLRAAVRYEQYF	TGTGCCACTAACGAAAGGTCAGGACTAAGGGCGGCGGTACGCTACGAGCAGTACTTC
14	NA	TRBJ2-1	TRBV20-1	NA	CSAPRGSSYNEQFF	TGCAGTGCCCCTCGGGGGTCCTCCTACAATGAGCAGTTCTTC
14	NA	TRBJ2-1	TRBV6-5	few	CASSPSWSYNEQFF	TGTGCCAGCAGCCCCTCTTGGTCCTACAATGAGCAGTTCTTC
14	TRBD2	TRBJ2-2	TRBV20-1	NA	CSARAAGGIGELFF	TGCAGTGCAAGGGCAGCGGGGGGGATCGGGGAGCTGTTTTTT
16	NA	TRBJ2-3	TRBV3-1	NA	CASSQGAARDTDTQYF	TGTGCCAGCAGCCAAGGAGCGGCGCGGGACACAGATACGCAGTATTTT
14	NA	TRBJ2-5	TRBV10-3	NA	CAISGTQDGETQYF	TGTGCCATCAGTGGGACACAAGATGGGGAGACCCAGTACTTC
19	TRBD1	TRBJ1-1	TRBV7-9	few	CASSLDRVWDREANTEAFF	TGTGCCAGCAGCTTAGACAGGGTTTGGGACAGGGAAGCGAACACTGAAGCTTTCTTT
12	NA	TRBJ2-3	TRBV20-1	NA	CSASSGGYTQYF	TGCAGTGCTTCGTCAGGGGGGTATACGCAGTATTTT
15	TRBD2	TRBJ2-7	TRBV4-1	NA	CASGPGLAGGYEQYF	TGCGCCAGCGGCCCGGGACTAGCGGGAGGGTACGAGCAGTACTTC
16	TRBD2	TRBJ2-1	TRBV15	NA	CATRRARTSFPHEQFF	TGTGCCACCAGAAGAGCCCGGACTAGTTTTCCGCATGAGCAGTTCTTC
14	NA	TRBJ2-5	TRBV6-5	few	CATSDSRAVETQYF	TGTGCCACCAGTGATTCCCGGGCGGTGGAGACCCAGTACTTC
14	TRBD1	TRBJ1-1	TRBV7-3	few	CASSPGQGHTEAFF	TGTGCCAGCAGCCCGGGACAGGGACACACTGAAGCTTTCTTT
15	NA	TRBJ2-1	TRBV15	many	CATRNSGTSYNEQFF	TGTGCCACCAGAAATTCAGGAACCTCCTACAATGAGCAGTTCTTC
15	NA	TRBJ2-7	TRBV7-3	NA	CASSPASGVRHEQYF	TGTGCCAGCAGCCCCGCAAGCGGTGTGAGACACGAGCAGTACTTC
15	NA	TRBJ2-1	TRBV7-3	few	CASSLQSGVYNEQFF	TGTGCCAGCAGCCTCCAGAGCGGAGTTTACAATGAGCAGTTCTTC
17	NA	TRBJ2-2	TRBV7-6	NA	CASSLEAAVLRTGELFF	TGTGCCAGCAGCTTAGAGGCGGCGGTTTTGCGCACCGGGGAGCTGTTTTTT
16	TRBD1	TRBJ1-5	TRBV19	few	CASSSRTGASNQPQHF	TGTGCCAGTAGTTCGCGGACAGGGGCCAGCAATCAGCCCCAGCATTTT
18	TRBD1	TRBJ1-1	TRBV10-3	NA	CAISEHTGQGAGNTEAFF	TGTGCCATCAGTGAGCATACGGGACAGGGGGCCGGTAACACTGAAGCTTTCTTT
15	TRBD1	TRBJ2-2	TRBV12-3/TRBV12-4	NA	CASSSRQGYTGELFF	TGTGCCAGCAGTTCCAGACAGGGCTACACCGGGGAGCTGTTTTTT
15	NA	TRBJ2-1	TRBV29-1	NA	CSVVPVQGPYNEQFF	TGCAGCGTTGTCCCGGTTCAAGGGCCATACAATGAGCAGTTCTTC
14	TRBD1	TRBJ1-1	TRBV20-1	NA	CSARDPQGRTEGFF	TGCAGTGCTAGAGACCCACAGGGGCGCACTGAAGGTTTCTTT
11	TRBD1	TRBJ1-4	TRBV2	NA	CASSMTGQLFF	TGTGCCAGCAGTATGACAGGGCAACTGTTTTTT
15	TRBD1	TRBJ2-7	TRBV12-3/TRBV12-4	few	CASSLIGQGPYEQYF	TGTGCCAGCAGTTTAATAGGACAGGGACCCTACGAGCAGTACTTC
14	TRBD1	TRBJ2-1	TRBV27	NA	CASSGDSENNEQFF	TGTGCCAGCAGTGGGGACAGTGAGAACAATGAGCAGTTCTTC
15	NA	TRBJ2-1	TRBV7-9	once	CASSSGGRGENEQFF	TGTGCCAGCAGCTCAGGGGGTAGGGGGGAGAATGAGCAGTTCTTC
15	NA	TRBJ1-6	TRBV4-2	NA	CASGSFLDPNSPLHF	TGTGCCAGCGGCTCATTCCTGGACCCTAATTCACCCCTCCACTTT
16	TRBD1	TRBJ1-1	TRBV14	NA	CASSQVPGGFDTEAFF	TGTGCCAGCAGCCAAGTTCCAGGGGGCTTCGACACTGAAGCTTTCTTT
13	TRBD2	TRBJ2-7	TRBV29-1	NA	CSVREGSPYEQYF	TGCAGCGTAAGGGAGGGGTCCCCCTACGAGCAGTACTTC
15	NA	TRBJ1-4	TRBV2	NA	CASSAEAPTNEKLFF	TGTGCCAGCAGTGCGGAAGCCCCAACTAATGAAAAACTGTTTTTT
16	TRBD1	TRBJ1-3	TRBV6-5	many	CASRLTPGQGHFTIYF	TGTGCCAGCAGGCTTACTCCGGGACAGGGGCACTTCACCATATATTTT
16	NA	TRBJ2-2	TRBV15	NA	CATSRSTGAHTGELFF	TGTGCCACCAGCAGATCCACCGGGGCACACACCGGGGAGCTGTTTTTT
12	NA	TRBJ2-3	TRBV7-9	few	CASRPKGDTQYF	TGTGCCAGCAGACCAAAGGGGGATACGCAGTATTTT
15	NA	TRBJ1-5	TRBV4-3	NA	CASSQGDILNQPQHF	TGCGCCAGCAGCCAAGGGGACATCTTGAATCAGCCCCAGCATTTT
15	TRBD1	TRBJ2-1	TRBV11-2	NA	CASSLQGQGLDEQFF	TGTGCCAGCAGCTTACAGGGACAGGGGTTGGATGAGCAGTTCTTC
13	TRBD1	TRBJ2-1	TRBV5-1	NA	CASSFDRGNEQFF	TGCGCCAGCAGCTTTGACAGGGGCAATGAGCAGTTCTTC
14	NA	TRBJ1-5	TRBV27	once	CASIFGAANQPQHF	TGTGCCAGCATTTTCGGTGCAGCCAATCAGCCCCAGCATTTT